This passage covers 24 T cell receptor beta chains from one sample sequenced in a study of blood T cell repertoires in COVID-19. The assay was immunoSEQ multiplex PCR, and TCRdb's table has in-frame clones only and misses some. The sample holds fewer than 200,000 clones, 80% to 95% seen once. Material for sequencing was peripheral blood. The receptor source for this set is a man aged 45-60 years with acute or convalescent COVID-19.

V gene TRBV5-1 combines with J gene TRBJ1-3, with no clear D. The germline CDR1 and CDR2 sequences are SGHRS and YFSETQ. The CDR3 is made up of 17 amino acids. V dropped 0 bases and J dropped 4 bases, with 17 bases sitting between them. CDR3 protein: CASSLESGGPWGNTIYF. CDR3 sequence (DNA): TGCGCCAGCAGCTTGGAGAGCGGTGGGCCCTGGGGAAACACCATATATTTT. The full variable domain, rest sourced from reference TRBV5-1 and TRBJ1-3, is KAGVTQTPRYLIKTRGQQVTLSCSPISGHRSVSWYQQTPGQGLQFLFEYFSETQRNKGNFPGRFSGRQFSNSRSEMNVSTLELGDSALYLCASSLESGGPWGNTIYFGEGSWLTVV.

Turning to this clone: The junction differs from germline at one of its ends, possibly a read error. This chain connects TRBV7-7 to TRBJ2-5; TRBD1 is a possible D gene (5 bases). Germline V lookup: CDR1 SSHAT, CDR2 FNYEAQ (reference sequence). This CDR3 has 16 residues. The CDR3 region is CASSFGGQPNQETQYF. DNA of the CDR3: TGTGCTAGCAGCTTTGGCGGACAACCAAACCAAGAGACCCAGTACTTC.

The V call is TRBV2, the J call TRBJ1-1; 9 bases map to TRBD1. There are 13 residues in the CDR3. CDR1 SNHLY and CDR2 FYNNEI come from the germline V gene. The V and J ends lost 2 bases and 10 bases, in that order; junction bases with no gene match: 5. The CDR3 DNA sequence: TGTGCCAGCAGTGAATGGGACAGGGTGGGAGCTTTCTTT. It specifies CASSEWDRVGAFF. The entire variable domain, with the rest obtained from reference TRBV2 and TRBJ1-1, is as follows: EPEVTQTPSHQVTQMGQEVILRCVPISNHLYFYWYRQILGQKVEFLVSFYNNEISEKSEIFDDQFSVERPDGSNFTLKIRSTKLEDSAMYFCASSEWDRVGAFFGQGTRLTVV.

The chain recombines TRBV6-1 with TRBJ2-7, with 12 bases matching TRBD2. The V gene end was trimmed by 1 base and the J gene end by 6 bases; junction bases not matched to a gene: 13. CDR3 length equals 18 residues. Per germline, CDR1 MNHNS and CDR2 SASEGT. The CDR3 nucleotides are TGTGCCAGCAGTGAAGTCCTAGCGGGAGGGCCAGTAAGTGGCGAGCAGTACTTC. Its translation: CASSEVLAGGPVSGEQYF.

This rearrangement joins TRBV30 to TRBJ1-1; TRBD1 matches 7 bases. V trimming: 4 bases; J trimming: 5 bases; junction bases outside the gene matches: 4. The CDR3 is made up of 12 amino acids. In germline, CDR1 is GTSNPN, CDR2 SVGIG (reference sequence). The CDR3 nucleotides are TGTGCCTGGACAGGGGGAGATACTGAAGCTTTCTTT. Translating gives CAWTGGDTEAFF.

This clone occurred once. No DNA is shown, since the ends of the CDR3 on it are uncertain; the CDR3 is the one TCRdb lists. This chain links TRBV6-5 with TRBJ2-2; TRBD2 reflects the table's D call only, with no check against the DNA. Germline CDR1 is MNHEY and CDR2 is SVGAGI. The CDR3 is 16 residues long, counting both termini. This CDR3 is CASSYILTRRAGELFF.

The chain links TRBV2 to TRBJ1-1; TRBD1 might be the D (6 bases). There are 10 residues in the CDR3. V lost 6 bases to trimming and J lost 11 bases, with 10 bases between them. Germline assignment: CDR1 SNHLY and CDR2 FYNNEI. In nucleotides, the CDR3 is TGTGCCAGCAGAAGGGGGGGGGCTTTCTTT. Amino acid sequence: CASRRGGAFF.

The chain recombines TRBV5-1 with TRBJ1-1; 9 bases are a match to TRBD1. V trimming: 4 bases; J trimming: 0 bases; junction bases outside the gene matches: 7. Germline values: CDR1 SGHRS, CDR2 YFSETQ. The CDR3 is made up of 16 amino acids. The CDR3 nucleotides read TGCGCCAGCAGCGGGGGGACAGGGACCATGAACACTGAAGCTTTCTTT. The encoded protein is CASSGGTGTMNTEAFF. Supplemented by reference TRBV5-1 and TRBJ1-1, the full variable domain reads KAGVTQTPRYLIKTRGQQVTLSCSPISGHRSVSWYQQTPGQGLQFLFEYFSETQRNKGNFPGRFSGRQFSNSRSEMNVSTLELGDSALYLCASSGGTGTMNTEAFFGQGTRLTVV.

The table lists this clone with a count of one. This chain links TRBV19 with TRBJ1-1, with D tentatively TRBD1 (5 bases). V lost 7 bases, J lost 0 bases, and 12 bases lay in between. From germline, CDR1 is LNHDA and CDR2 SQIVND (reference sequence). The CDR3 has 14 amino acids. The DNA of the CDR3 is TGTGCCAGTACCACAGGTTTCTTGAACACTGAAGCTTTCTTT. This encodes CASTTGFLNTEAFF.

This chain uses TRBV19 with TRBJ1-6; the D is unclear. Per the germline V gene, CDR1 is LNHDA and CDR2 is SQIVND (reference sequence). Trimming cost V 8 bases and J 9 bases, with 17 bases left between them. This CDR3 contains 14 residues. For the CDR3, the DNA is TGTGCCAGTCGCCGCACACAGTCAGGTTCACCCCTCCACTTT. Translating gives CASRRTQSGSPLHF. The variable domain in full, with the rest retrieved from reference TRBV19 and TRBJ1-6, is DGGITQSPKYLFRKEGQNVTLSCEQNLNHDAMYWYRQDPGQGLRLIYYSQIVNDFQKGDIAEGYSVSREKKESFPLTVTSAQKNPTAFYLCASRRTQSGSPLHFGNGTRLTVT.

This clone has more than one count but fewer than ten. The chain combines TRBV4-2 with TRBJ2-7, with D unclear. V dropped 1 base and J dropped 5 bases, with 12 bases sitting between them. This CDR3 region has 14 residues. Germline V CDR1 and CDR2: LGHNA, YNFKEQ. CDR3 loop: CASSQGAGMNEQYF. CDR3 coding DNA: TGTGCCAGCAGCCAAGGAGCAGGCATGAACGAGCAGTACTTC.

This sequence joins TRBV5-1 and TRBJ2-1; 9 bases map to TRBD2. After removal of 4 bases from V and 10 bases from J, the junction contained 12 bases not matched to a gene. This CDR3 spans 15 amino acids. Looked up from germline, CDR1 is SGHRS and CDR2 is YFSETQ. CDR3 sequence reads: CASSKRVAGDREQFF. The CDR3 DNA reads as TGCGCCAGCAGCAAACGAGTAGCGGGGGATCGGGAGCAGTTCTTC.

CDR3 in DNA: TGTGCCAGCGGCAGGGGTGTGGATCAGCCCCAGCATTTT. Translated, it gives CASGRGVDQPQHF. The rearrangement links TRBV27 to TRBJ1-5, with D possibly TRBD1 on 6 matching bases. Trimming took off 8 bases at V and 5 bases at J, with 13 bases between the two ends. This CDR3 spans 13 amino acids. Germline V gives CDR1 MNHEY, CDR2 SMNVEV (reference sequence).

The genes are TRBV12-3 or TRBV12-4 and TRBJ1-3; D uncertain. The V and J ends lost 7 bases and 14 bases respectively, with 15 bases between them. The CDR3 loop spans 11 amino acids. This chain's CDR3 is CASTLRLPLYF. The DNA of the CDR3 is TGTGCCAGCACTTTGCGTCTTCCTTTATATTTT.

This chain uses TRBV5-6 with TRBJ1-2; TRBD1 agrees at 10 bases. V trimming: 4 bases; J trimming: 4 bases; junction bases outside the gene matches: 10. Germline V gene lookup returns CDR1 SGHDT and CDR2 YYEEEE. The CDR3 sequence is 16 residues long. The CDR3 spells CASSPGRTGGSYGYTF. The CDR3 region has the DNA TGTGCCAGCAGCCCAGGAAGGACAGGGGGAAGCTATGGCTACACCTTC. The whole variable domain, filled in from reference TRBV5-6 and TRBJ1-2, reads DAGVTQSPTHLIKTRGQQVTLRCSPKSGHDTVSWYQQALGQGPQFIFQYYEEEERQRGNFPDRFSGHQFPNYSSELNVNALLLGDSALYLCASSPGRTGGSYGYTFGSGTRLTVV.

The chain links TRBV28 to TRBJ1-1; D ambiguous. CDR1 and CDR2 (germline): MDHEN, SYDVKM. CDR3 size: 15 residues. V shed 2 bases and J shed 4 bases, with 14 bases lying between them. CDR3 DNA sequence: TGTGCCAGCAGTTTACATCCGGGTCTGGGCACTGAAGCTTTCTTT. Translated: CASSLHPGLGTEAFF.

The chain is built from TRBV5-1 and TRBJ1-2; tentative D call: TRBD1 (6 bases). The CDR3 runs to 14 residues. Germline loops: CDR1 SGHRS, CDR2 YFSETQ. V dropped 4 bases and J dropped 5 bases, with 15 bases sitting between them. CDR3 sequence: CASSIPLQGYGYTF. DNA for the CDR3: TGCGCCAGCAGCATACCCTTACAGGGATATGGCTACACCTTC.

This chain joins TRBV4-1 and TRBJ1-2, with a possible D match to TRBD1 (5 bases). The CDR3 is made up of 13 amino acids. Germline V CDR1 and CDR2: MGHRA, YSYEKL. V was pared by 3 bases and J by 5 bases, with 10 bases between. CDR3 DNA sequence: TGCGCCAGCAGCCACCTCCAGGGTTATGGCTACACCTTC. This encodes CASSHLQGYGYTF.

The rearrangement joins TRBV2 to TRBJ2-5, with TRBD2 matching over 9 bases. Germline V lookup: CDR1 SNHLY, CDR2 FYNNEI. Trimming removed 8 bases from V and 3 bases from J; junction bases left unmatched: 4. There are 13 residues in the CDR3. CDR3 loop: CASWGGGEETQYF. CDR3 coding DNA: TGTGCCAGCTGGGGCGGGGGGGAAGAGACCCAGTACTTC.

V is TRBV18 and J is TRBJ1-5; D is unresolved. The CDR3 loop spans 13 amino acids. V was clipped by 3 bases and J by 6 bases, with 9 bases between them. The germline V gene has CDR1 KGHSH and CDR2 LQKENI. Here the CDR3 reads CASSPTEGQPQHF. CDR3 in DNA: TGTGCCAGCTCACCCACGGAGGGTCAGCCCCAGCATTTT.

A word on this clone: The identical CDR3 is also encoded by other nucleotide sequences in the sample. This CDR3 reads CASSVEGDYGYTF. CDR3 sequence (DNA): TGTGCCAGCAGCGTAGAAGGGGACTATGGCTACACCTTC. This chain links TRBV9 with TRBJ1-2; tentatively, D is TRBD1 (5 bases). Trimming shortened V by 0 bases and J by 3 bases, and 6 bases separated the two germline ends. In germline, CDR1 is SGDLS, CDR2 YYNGEE. CDR3 length: 13 amino acids.

This sequence joins TRBV7-9 and TRBJ1-2; 9 nucleotides match TRBD1. The germline V gene has CDR1 SEHNR and CDR2 FQNEAQ (reference sequence). The CDR3 loop spans 14 amino acids. With 5 bases clipped from V and 5 bases from J, the junction kept 6 bases outside the gene matches. CDR3 region: CASSDDRGVYGYTF. The CDR3 coding sequence is TGTGCCAGCAGCGATGACAGGGGGGTTTATGGCTACACCTTC.

The CDR3 DNA follows: TGTGCCAGCGGCGTGCGGTACCTGAACACTGAAGCTTTCTTT. This encodes CASGVRYLNTEAFF. This chain links TRBV28 with TRBJ1-1; D gene unclear. Trimming removed 8 bases from V and 0 bases from J, with 13 bases in between. CDR1 is MDHEN and CDR2 is SYDVKM in the germline V gene. The CDR3 sequence is 14 residues long.

The V call is TRBV7-9, the J call TRBJ2-3; 8 nucleotides align to TRBD1. The germline V gene has CDR1 SEHNR and CDR2 FQNEAQ (reference sequence). With V trimmed by 5 bases and J by 2 bases, 6 bases remained unmatched. This CDR3 spans 15 amino acids. CDR3 loop: CASSLRTGLTDTQYF. The CDR3 region has the DNA TGTGCCAGCAGCCTTCGGACAGGGCTCACAGATACGCAGTATTTT. The variable domain in full, with the rest retrieved from reference TRBV7-9 and TRBJ2-3, is DTGVSQNPRHKITKRGQNVTFRCDPISEHNRLYWYRQTLGQGPEFLTYFQNEAQLEKSRLLSDRFSAERPKGSFSTLEIQRTEQGDSAMYLCASSLRTGLTDTQYFGPGTRLTVL.